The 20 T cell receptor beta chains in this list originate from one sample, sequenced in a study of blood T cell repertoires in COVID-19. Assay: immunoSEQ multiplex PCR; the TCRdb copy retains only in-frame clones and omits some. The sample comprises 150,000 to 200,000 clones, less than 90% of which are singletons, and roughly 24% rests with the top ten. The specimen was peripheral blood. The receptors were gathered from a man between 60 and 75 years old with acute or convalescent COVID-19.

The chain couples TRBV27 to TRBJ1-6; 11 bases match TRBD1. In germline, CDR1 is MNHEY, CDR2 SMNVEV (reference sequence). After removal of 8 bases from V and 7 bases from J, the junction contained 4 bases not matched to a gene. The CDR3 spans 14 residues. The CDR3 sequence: CASARDRGNSPLHF. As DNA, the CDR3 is TGTGCCAGCGCCAGGGACAGGGGGAATTCACCCCTCCACTTT.

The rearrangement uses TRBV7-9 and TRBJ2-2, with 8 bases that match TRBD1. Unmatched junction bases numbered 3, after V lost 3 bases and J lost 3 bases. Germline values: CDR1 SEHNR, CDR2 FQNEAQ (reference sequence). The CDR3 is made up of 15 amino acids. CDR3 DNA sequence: TGTGCCAGCAGCTTCTCGACAGGGGACACCGGGGAGCTGTTTTTT. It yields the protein CASSFSTGDTGELFF. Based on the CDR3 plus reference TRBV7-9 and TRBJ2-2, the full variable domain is DTGVSQNPRHKITKRGQNVTFRCDPISEHNRLYWYRQTLGQGPEFLTYFQNEAQLEKSRLLSDRFSAERPKGSFSTLEIQRTEQGDSAMYLCASSFSTGDTGELFFGEGSRLTVL.

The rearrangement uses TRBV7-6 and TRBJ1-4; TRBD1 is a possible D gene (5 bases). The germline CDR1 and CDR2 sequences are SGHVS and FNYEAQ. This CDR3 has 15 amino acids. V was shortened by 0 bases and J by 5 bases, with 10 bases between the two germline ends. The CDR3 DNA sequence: TGTGCCAGCAGCTTAGCGGGCGCAGGGAATGAAAAACTGTTTTTT. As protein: CASSLAGAGNEKLFF.

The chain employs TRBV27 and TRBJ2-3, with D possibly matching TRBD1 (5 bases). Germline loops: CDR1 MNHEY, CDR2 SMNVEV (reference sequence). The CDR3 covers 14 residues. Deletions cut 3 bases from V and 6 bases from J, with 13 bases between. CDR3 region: CASSFNLNRDTQYF. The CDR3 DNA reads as TGTGCCAGCAGTTTCAACCTGAACAGGGATACGCAGTATTTT.

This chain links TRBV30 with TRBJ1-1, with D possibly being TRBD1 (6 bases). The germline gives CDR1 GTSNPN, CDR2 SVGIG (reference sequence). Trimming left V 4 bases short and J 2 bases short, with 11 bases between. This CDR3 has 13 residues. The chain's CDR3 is CAWTPDRNTEAFF. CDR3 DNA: TGTGCCTGGACACCGGACAGAAACACTGAAGCTTTCTTT.

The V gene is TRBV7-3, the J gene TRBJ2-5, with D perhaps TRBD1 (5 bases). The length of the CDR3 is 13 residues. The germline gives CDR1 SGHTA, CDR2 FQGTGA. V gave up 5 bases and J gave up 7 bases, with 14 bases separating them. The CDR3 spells CASSPSLRGTQYF. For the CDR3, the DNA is TGTGCCAGCAGCCCTTCCCTAAGGGGGACCCAGTACTTC.

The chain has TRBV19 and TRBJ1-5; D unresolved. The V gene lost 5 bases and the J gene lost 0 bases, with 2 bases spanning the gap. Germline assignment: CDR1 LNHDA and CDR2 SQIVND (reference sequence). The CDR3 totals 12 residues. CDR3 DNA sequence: TGTGCCAGTAGTTATAGCAATCAGCCCCAGCATTTT. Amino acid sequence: CASSYSNQPQHF.

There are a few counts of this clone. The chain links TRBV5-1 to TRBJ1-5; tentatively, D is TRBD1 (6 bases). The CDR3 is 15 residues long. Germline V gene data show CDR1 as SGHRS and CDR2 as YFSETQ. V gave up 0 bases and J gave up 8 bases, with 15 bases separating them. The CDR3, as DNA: TGCGCCAGCAGCTTGGGAGGGGCAGGGGATGAGCCCCAGCATTTT. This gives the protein CASSLGGAGDEPQHF. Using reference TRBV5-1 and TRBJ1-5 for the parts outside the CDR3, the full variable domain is KAGVTQTPRYLIKTRGQQVTLSCSPISGHRSVSWYQQTPGQGLQFLFEYFSETQRNKGNFPGRFSGRQFSNSRSEMNVSTLELGDSALYLCASSLGGAGDEPQHFGDGTRLSIL.

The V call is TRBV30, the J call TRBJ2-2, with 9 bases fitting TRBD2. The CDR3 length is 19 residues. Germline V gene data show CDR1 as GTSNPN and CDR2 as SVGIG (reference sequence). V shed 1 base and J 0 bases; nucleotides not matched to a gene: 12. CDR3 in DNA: TGTGCCTGGAGTGACGGGCTAGCGGGGACAATATCGAACACCGGGGAGCTGTTTTTT. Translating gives CAWSDGLAGTISNTGELFF.

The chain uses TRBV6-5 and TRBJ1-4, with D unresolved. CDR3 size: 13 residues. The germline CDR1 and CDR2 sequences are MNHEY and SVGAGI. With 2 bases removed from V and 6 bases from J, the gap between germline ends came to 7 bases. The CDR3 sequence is CASSYTGYEKLFF. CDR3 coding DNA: TGTGCCAGCAGTTACACCGGTTATGAAAAACTGTTTTTT.

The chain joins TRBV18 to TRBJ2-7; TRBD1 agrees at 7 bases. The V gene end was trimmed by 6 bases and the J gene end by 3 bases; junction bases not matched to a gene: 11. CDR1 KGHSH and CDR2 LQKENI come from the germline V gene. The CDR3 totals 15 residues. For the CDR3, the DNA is TGTGCCAGCTCCGCGACAGGGACGGCCTTCTACGAGCAGTACGTC. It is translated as CASSATGTAFYEQYV.

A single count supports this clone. In nucleotides, the CDR3 is TGTGCCAGCAGTTATGAACAGTCTAATTCACCCCTCCACTTT. Its translation is CASSYEQSNSPLHF. This rearrangement joins TRBV6-2 or TRBV6-3 to TRBJ1-6; the D is unclear. CDR1 MNHEY and CDR2 SVGEGT come from the germline V gene. The CDR3 spans 14 residues. The V end lost 3 bases, the J end lost 6 bases, and 9 bases lay between the germline ends.

This CDR3 reads CASSPQQGLTEAFF. CDR3 sequence (DNA): TGTGCCAGCTCACCCCAACAGGGGCTCACTGAAGCTTTCTTT. This chain uses TRBV18 with TRBJ1-1, with TRBD1 matching 7 bases. V lost 3 bases, J lost 4 bases, and 5 bases stayed unmatched. The CDR3 is made up of 14 amino acids. Looked up from germline, CDR1 is KGHSH and CDR2 is LQKENI. The full variable domain, completed using reference TRBV18 and TRBJ1-1, is NAGVMQNPRHLVRRRGQEARLRCSPMKGHSHVYWYRQLPEEGLKFMVYLQKENIIDESGMPKERFSAEFPKEGPSILRIQQVVRGDSAAYFCASSPQQGLTEAFFGQGTRLTVV.

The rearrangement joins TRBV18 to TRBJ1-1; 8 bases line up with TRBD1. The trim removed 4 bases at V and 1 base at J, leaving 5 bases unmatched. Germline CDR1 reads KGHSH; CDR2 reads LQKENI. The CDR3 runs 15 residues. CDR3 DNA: TGTGCCAGCTCACAGGGGACAGGCGCGAACACTGAAGCTTTCTTT. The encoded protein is CASSQGTGANTEAFF.

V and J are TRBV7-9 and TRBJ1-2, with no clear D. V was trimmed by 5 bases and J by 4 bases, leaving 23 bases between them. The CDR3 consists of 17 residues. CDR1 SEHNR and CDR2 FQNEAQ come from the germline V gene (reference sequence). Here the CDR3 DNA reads TGTGCCAGCAGCAGATCGGTAGGCGGGGATCCCTCCTATGGCTACACCTTC. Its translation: CASSRSVGGDPSYGYTF.

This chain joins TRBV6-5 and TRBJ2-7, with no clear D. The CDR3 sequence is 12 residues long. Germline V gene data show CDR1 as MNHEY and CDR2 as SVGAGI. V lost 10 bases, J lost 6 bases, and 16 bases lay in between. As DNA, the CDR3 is TGTGCCACCCATTACACCAGAGGCGAGCAGTACTTC. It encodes CATHYTRGEQYF.

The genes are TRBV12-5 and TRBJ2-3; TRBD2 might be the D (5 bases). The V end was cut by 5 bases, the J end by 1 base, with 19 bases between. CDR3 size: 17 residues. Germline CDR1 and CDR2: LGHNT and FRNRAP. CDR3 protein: CASGETSGSWGTDTQYF. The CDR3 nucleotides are TGTGCTAGTGGTGAGACCAGCGGAAGTTGGGGCACAGATACGCAGTATTTT.

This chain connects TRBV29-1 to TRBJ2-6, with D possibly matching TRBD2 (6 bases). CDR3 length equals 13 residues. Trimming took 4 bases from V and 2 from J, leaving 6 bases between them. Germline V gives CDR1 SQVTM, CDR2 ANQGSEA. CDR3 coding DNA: TGCAGCGTTGGACTAGCTGGGGCCAACGTCCTGACTTTC. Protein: CSVGLAGANVLTF.

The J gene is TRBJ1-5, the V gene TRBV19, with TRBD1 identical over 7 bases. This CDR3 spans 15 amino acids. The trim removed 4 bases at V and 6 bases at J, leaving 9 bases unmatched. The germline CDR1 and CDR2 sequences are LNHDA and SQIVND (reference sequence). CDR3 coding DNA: TGTGCCAGTAGTACTACCGACAGGGAGCGTCAGCCCCAGCATTTT. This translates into CASSTTDRERQPQHF. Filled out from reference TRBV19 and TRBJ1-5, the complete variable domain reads DGGITQSPKYLFRKEGQNVTLSCEQNLNHDAMYWYRQDPGQGLRLIYYSQIVNDFQKGDIAEGYSVSREKKESFPLTVTSAQKNPTAFYLCASSTTDRERQPQHFGDGTRLSIL.

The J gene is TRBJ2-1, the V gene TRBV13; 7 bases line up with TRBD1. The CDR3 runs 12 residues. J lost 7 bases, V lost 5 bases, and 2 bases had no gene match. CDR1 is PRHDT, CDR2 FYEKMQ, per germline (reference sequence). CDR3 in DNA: TGTGCCAGCAGCGTACAGGGGAATGAGCAGTTCTTC. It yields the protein CASSVQGNEQFF.